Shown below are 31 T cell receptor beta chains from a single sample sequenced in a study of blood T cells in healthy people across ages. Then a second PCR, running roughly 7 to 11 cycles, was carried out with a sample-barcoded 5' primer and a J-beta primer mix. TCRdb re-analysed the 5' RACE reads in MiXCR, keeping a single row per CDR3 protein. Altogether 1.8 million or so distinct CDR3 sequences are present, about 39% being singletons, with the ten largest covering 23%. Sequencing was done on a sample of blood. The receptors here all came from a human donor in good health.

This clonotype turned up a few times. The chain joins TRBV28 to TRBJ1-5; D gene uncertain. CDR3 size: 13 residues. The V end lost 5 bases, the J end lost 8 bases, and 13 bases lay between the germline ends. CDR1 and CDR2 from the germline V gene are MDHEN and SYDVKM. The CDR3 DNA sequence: TGTGCCAGCAGTATCGAGGCTCGGGAGCCCCAGCATTTT. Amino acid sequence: CASSIEAREPQHF.

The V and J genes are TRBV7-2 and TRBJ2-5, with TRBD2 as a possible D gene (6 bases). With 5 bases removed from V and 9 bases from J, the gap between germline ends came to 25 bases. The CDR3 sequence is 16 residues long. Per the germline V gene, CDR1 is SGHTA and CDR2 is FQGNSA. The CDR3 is CASSPEGCTYKTAQYF. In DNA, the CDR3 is TGTGCCAGCAGCCCGGAGGGGTGCACCTACAAGACGGCCCAGTACTTC.

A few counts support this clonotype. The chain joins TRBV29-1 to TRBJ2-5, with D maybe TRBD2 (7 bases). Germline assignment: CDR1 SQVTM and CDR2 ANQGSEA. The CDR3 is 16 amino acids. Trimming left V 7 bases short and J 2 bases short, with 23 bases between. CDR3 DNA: TGCAGCGCATCCCGGGGGCCGGGGGGATTTCAAGAGACCCAGTACTTC. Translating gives CSASRGPGGFQETQYF. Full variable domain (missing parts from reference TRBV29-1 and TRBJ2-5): SAVISQKPSRDICQRGTSLTIQCQVDSQVTMMFWYRQQPGQSLTLIATANQGSEATYESGFVIDKFPISRPNLTFSTLTVSNMSPEDSSIYLCSASRGPGGFQETQYFGPGTRLLVL.

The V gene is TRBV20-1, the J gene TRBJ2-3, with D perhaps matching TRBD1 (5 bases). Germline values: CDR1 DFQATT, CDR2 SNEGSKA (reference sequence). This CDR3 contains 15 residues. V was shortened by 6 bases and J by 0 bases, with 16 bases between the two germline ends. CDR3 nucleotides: TGCAGTGCCCACCAGGGCAGAACAAGCACAGATACGCAGTATTTT. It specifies CSAHQGRTSTDTQYF.

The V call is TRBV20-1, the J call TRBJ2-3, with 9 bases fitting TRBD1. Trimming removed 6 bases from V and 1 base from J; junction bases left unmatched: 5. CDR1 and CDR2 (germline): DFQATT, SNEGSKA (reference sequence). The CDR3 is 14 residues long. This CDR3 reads CSASGTGRTDTQYF. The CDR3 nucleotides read TGCAGTGCATCCGGGACAGGGCGCACAGATACGCAGTATTTT.

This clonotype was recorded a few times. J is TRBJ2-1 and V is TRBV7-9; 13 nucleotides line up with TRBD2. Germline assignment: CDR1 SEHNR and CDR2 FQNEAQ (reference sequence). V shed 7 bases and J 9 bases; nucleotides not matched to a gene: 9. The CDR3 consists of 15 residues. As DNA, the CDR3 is TGTGCCAGCACCTTGACTAGCGGGGGGCGGGGTGAGCAGTTCTTC. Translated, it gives CASTLTSGGRGEQFF.

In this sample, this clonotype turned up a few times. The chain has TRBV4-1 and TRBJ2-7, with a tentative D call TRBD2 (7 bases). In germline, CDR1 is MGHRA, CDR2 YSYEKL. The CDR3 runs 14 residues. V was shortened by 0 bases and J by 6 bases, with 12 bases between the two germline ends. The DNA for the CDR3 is TGCGCCAGCAGCCAAGATAGGGGGGGCGCCGAGCAGTACTTC. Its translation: CASSQDRGGAEQYF.

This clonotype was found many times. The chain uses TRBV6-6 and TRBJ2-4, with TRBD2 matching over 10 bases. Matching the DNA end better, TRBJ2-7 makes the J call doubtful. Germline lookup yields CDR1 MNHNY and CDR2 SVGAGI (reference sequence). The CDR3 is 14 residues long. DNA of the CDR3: TGTGCCAGCAGCCTTAGCGGGGGGAACCACGAGCAGTACTTC. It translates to CASSLSGGNHEQYF.

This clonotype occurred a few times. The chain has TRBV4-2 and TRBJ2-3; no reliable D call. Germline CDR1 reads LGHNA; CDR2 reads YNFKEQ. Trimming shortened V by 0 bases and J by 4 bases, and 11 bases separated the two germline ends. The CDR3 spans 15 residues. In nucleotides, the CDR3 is TGTGCCAGCAGCCAAGATGGGTCCGCCCCAGATACGCAGTATTTT. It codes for CASSQDGSAPDTQYF.

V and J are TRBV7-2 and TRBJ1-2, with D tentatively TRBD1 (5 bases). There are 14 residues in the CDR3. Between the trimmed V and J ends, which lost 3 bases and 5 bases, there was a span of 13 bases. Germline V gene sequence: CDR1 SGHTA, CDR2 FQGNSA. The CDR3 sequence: CASSFLGDSYGYTF. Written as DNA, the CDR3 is TGTGCCAGCAGCTTCTTGGGGGATAGTTATGGCTACACCTTC. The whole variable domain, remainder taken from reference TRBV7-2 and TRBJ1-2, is GAGVSQSPSNKVTEKGKDVELRCDPISGHTALYWYRQSLGQGLEFLIYFQGNSAPDKSGLPSDRFSAERTGGSVSTLTIQRTQQEDSAVYLCASSFLGDSYGYTFGSGTRLTVV.

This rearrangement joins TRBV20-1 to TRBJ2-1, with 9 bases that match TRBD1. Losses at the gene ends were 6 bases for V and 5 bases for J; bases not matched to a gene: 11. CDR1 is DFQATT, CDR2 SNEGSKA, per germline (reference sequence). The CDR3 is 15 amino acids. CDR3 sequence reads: CSARWATGGNNEQFF. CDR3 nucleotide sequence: TGCAGTGCCCGGTGGGCGACAGGGGGAAACAATGAGCAGTTCTTC.

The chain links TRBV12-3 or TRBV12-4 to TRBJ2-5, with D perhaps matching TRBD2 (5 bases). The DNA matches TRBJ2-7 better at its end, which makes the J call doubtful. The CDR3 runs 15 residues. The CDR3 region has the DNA TGTGCCAGCAGACTCCAGGACGGAGGTATCTACGAGCAGTACTTC. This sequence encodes CASRLQDGGIYEQYF.

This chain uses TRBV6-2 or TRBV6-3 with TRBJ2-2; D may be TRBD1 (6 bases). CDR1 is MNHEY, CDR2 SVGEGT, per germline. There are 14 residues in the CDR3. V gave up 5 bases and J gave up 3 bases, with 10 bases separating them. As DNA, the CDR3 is TGTGCCAGCAGTCCGACAGGAGACACCGGGGAGCTGTTTTTT. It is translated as CASSPTGDTGELFF.

CDR3 amino acids: CASRALQVIGTEAFF. The CDR3, as DNA: TGTGCCAGCAGAGCCCTACAGGTAATCGGAACTGAAGCTTTCTTT. The V call is TRBV2, the J call TRBJ1-1; maybe TRBD1 (5 bases). Germline CDR1 reads SNHLY; CDR2 reads FYNNEI. Trimming left V 6 bases short and J 5 bases short, with 19 bases between. This CDR3 is built from 15 residues.

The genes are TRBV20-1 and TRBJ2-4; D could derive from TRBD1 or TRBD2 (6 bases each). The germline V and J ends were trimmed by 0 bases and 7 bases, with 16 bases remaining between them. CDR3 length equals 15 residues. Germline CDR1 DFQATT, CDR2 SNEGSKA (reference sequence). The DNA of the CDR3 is TGCAGTGCTAGAGATTCCTCGGGGGCTGGGAACATTCAGTACTTC. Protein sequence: CSARDSSGAGNIQYF.

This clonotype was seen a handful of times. CDR3 DNA: TGTGCCAGCATCCCATCGGGGATTCCCTTTAACTATGGCTACACCTTC. Its translation is CASIPSGIPFNYGYTF. The chain has TRBV7-9 and TRBJ1-2; no reliable D call. CDR1 and CDR2 from the germline V gene are SEHNR and FQNEAQ (reference sequence). The ends were cut back, 7 bases at V and 1 base at J, with 19 bases in the middle. The CDR3 has 16 amino acids.

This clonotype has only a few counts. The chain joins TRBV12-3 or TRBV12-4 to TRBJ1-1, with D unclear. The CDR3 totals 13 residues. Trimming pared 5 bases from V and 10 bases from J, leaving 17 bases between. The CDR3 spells CASSPGPPRAAFF. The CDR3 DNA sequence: TGTGCCAGCAGTCCGGGTCCCCCACGTGCAGCTTTCTTT.

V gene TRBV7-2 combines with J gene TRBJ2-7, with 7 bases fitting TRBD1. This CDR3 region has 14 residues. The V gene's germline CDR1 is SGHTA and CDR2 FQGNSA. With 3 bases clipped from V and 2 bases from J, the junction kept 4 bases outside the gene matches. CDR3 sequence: CASSFRDSAYEQYF. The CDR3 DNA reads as TGTGCCAGCAGCTTCCGGGACAGTGCCTACGAGCAGTACTTC.

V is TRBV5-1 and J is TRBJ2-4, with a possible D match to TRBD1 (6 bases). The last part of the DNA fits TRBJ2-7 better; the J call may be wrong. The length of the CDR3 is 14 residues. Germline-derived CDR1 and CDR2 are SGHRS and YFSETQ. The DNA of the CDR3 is TGCGCCAGCAGCCGACTACAGGGTCCCTACGAGCAGTACTTC. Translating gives CASSRLQGPYEQYF.

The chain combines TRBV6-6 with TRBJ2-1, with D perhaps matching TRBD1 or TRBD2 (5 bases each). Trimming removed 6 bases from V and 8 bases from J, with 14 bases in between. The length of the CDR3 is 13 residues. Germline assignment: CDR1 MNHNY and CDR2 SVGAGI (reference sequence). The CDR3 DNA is TGTGCCAGCAGGCCCGGGGTAGGGGATGAGCAGTTCTTC. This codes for CASRPGVGDEQFF.

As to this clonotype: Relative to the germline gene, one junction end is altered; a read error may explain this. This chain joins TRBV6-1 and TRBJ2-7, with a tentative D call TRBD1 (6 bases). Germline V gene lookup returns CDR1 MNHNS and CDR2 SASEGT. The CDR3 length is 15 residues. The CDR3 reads CAGSVQQGPPYEQYF. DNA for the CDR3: TGTGCCGGCAGTGTCCAACAGGGACCTCCCTATGAGCAGTACTTC.

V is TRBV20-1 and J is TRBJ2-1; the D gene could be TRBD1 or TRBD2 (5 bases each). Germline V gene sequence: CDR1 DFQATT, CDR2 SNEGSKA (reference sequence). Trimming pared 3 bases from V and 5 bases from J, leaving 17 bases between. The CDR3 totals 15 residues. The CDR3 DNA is TGCAGTGCTAGGGGGGTATGGGCGGCGGACAATGAGCAGTTCTTC. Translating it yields CSARGVWAADNEQFF.

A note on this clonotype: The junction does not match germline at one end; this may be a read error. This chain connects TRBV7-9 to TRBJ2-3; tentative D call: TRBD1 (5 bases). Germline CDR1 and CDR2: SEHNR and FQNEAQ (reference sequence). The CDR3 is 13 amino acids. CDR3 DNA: TGTGCCGGCAGCTTAGTAGGGGCAGATACGCAGTATTTT. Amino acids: CAGSLVGADTQYF.

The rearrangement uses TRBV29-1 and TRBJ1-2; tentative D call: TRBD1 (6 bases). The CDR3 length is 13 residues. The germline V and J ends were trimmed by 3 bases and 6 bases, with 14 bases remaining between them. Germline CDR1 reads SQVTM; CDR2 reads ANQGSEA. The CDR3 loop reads CSVDTGGENGYTF. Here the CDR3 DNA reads TGCAGCGTTGATACCGGGGGCGAGAATGGCTACACCTTC.

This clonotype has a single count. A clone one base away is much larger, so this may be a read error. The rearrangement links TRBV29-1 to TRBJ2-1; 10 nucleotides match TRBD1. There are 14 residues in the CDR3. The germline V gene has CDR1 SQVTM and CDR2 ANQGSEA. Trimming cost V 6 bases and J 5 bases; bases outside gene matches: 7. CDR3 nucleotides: TGCAGCGTGGGGGACAGGGGTTCCCACAATGAGCAGTTCTTC. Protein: CSVGDRGSHNEQFF.

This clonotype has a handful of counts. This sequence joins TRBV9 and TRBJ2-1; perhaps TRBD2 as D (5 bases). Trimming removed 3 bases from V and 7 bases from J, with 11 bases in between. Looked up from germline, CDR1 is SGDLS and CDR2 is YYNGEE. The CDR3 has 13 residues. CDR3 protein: CASSGGPENEQFF. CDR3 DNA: TGTGCCAGCAGCGGAGGGCCGGAAAATGAGCAGTTCTTC. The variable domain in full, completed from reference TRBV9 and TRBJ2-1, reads DSGVTQTPKHLITATGQRVTLRCSPRSGDLSVYWYQQSLDQGLQFLIQYYNGEERAKGNILERFSAQQFPDLHSELNLSSLELGDSALYFCASSGGPENEQFFGPGTRLTVL.

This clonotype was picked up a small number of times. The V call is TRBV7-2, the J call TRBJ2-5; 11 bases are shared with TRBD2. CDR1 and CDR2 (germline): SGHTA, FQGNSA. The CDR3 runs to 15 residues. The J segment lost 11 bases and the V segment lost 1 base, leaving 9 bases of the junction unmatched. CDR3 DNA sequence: TGTGCCAGCAGCTTAGTACGACTAGCGGGGCGGCGGCAGTACTTC. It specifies CASSLVRLAGRRQYF.

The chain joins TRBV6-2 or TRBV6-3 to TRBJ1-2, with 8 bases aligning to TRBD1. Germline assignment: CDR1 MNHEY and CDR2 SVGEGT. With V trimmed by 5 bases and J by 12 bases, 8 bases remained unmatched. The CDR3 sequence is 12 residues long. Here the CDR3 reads CASSPGTGTDTF. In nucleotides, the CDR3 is TGTGCCAGCAGTCCCGGGACAGGAACGGACACCTTC.

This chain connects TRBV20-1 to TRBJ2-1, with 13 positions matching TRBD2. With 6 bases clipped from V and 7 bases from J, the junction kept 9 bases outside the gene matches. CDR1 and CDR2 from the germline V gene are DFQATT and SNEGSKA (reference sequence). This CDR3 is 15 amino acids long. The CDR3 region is CSATRLAGGRNEQFF. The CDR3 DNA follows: TGCAGTGCAACGAGACTAGCGGGGGGAAGGAATGAGCAGTTCTTC.

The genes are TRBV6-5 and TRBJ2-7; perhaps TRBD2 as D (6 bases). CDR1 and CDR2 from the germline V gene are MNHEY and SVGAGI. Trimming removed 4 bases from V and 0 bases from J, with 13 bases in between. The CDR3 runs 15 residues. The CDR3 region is CASSFMGLDSYEQYF. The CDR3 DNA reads TGTGCCAGCAGTTTTATGGGACTCGACTCCTACGAGCAGTACTTC.

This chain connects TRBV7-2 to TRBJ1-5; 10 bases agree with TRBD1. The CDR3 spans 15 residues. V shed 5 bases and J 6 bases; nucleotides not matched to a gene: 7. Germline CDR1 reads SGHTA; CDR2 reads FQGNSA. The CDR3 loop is CASSADRGLFQPQHF. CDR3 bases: TGTGCCAGCAGCGCCGACAGGGGGCTCTTTCAGCCCCAGCATTTT.